Here is one TCR beta chain with its context. This sample is drawn from a study of blood T cells in healthy people across ages. Sample-barcoded 5' priming and a J-beta primer mix drove a second PCR of roughly 6 to 12 cycles. Individual samples furnished no less than 2.5 million CDR3-containing paired-end reads apiece. Via MiXCR, TCRdb re-called the 5' RACE reads, giving one row per CDR3 protein. The sample contains 450,000 to 650,000 distinct CDR3 sequences, nearly 25% of which appear only once. These data also formed part of another study, on T cells of mothers and their children. As that study records: Reads recorded for TCR beta CDR3 numbered over 10 million per mother and several million per child.

This clonotype was sampled from a boy aged 5-17 years in good health. What was sequenced was blood.

CDR3 DNA: TGCGCCAGCAGCCAAGAGGGCGGTTCTAACGAGCAGTACTTC. It is translated as CASSQEGGSNEQYF. This chain joins TRBV4-3 and TRBJ2-7; D not resolved. The CDR3 has 14 residues. Trimming took off 0 bases at V and 5 bases at J, with 11 bases between the two ends. Looked up from germline, CDR1 is LGHNA and CDR2 is YSLEER.